Listed here are 19 T cell receptor beta chains from one sample, sequenced in a study of T cells in Graves' hyperthyroidism and ophthalmopathy (dated 2019 in TCRdb). Libraries were made using multiplex PCR. The sample was run on an Illumina HiSeq 2000. The TCR beta CDR3 regions were amplified from RNA transcripts. For the first round of RT-PCR on the TCR CDR3, the HTBI primer set was used together with the Qiagen OneStep RT-PCR kit. TCRdb reprocessed the public reads (quality trimming at Q25 with fastp, clone calling with MiXCR) and kept in-frame beta chains. Rows are unified per CDR3 protein, each entry keeping the most common DNA and genes. This sample holds around 600,000 distinct CDR3 sequences; over 12% were observed only once. Around 7% of the sample belongs to the ten largest clones. Sequences were obtained from blood. Receptors were obtained from a woman aged 18-35 years with Graves' ophthalmopathy.

This clonotype came up many times. The rearrangement uses TRBV5-1 and TRBJ2-3, with 9 bases matching TRBD2. This CDR3 region has 14 residues. After removal of 1 base from V and 6 bases from J, the junction contained 3 bases not matched to a gene. Germline V gene data show CDR1 as SGHRS and CDR2 as YFSETQ. CDR3 DNA: TGCGCCAGCAGCTTGTTTCTAGCGGGGGATACGCAGTATTTT. Protein: CASSLFLAGDTQYF.

Of note for this clonotype: Being one base from a much bigger clone, this may be a read error. The CDR3: CAISLTPDFSYEQYF. The CDR3 DNA is TGCGCCATCAGCTTGACGCCGGACTTTTCCTACGAGCAGTACTTC. The chain carries TRBV5-1 and TRBJ2-7; perhaps TRBD2 as D (5 bases). CDR1 SGHRS and CDR2 YFSETQ come from the germline V gene. The CDR3 length is 15 residues.

Many counts were recorded for this clonotype. The V and J genes are TRBV6-1 and TRBJ1-1, with a tentative D call TRBD1 (6 bases). V lost 5 bases, J lost 4 bases, and 14 bases lay in between. The CDR3 is 14 residues long. Germline loops: CDR1 MNHNS, CDR2 SASEGT. In DNA form, the CDR3 reads TGTGCCAGCAGTCCCCCCTTCAGGGGCACTGAAGCTTTCTTT. It translates to CASSPPFRGTEAFF.

The genes are TRBV7-3 and TRBJ1-1; 8 nucleotides agree with TRBD1. Trimming cost V 5 bases and J 5 bases; bases outside gene matches: 4. CDR3 length: 13 residues. Germline V gene data show CDR1 as SGHTA and CDR2 as FQGTGA. DNA of the CDR3: TGTGCCAGCAGCACACAGGGGGGGACTGAAGCTTTCTTT. Its protein is CASSTQGGTEAFF.

This chain joins TRBV20-1 and TRBJ2-7; D is unresolved. The CDR3 runs to 13 residues. V dropped 2 bases and J dropped 5 bases, with 13 bases sitting between them. The germline V gene has CDR1 DFQATT and CDR2 SNEGSKA (reference sequence). CDR3 bases: TGCAGTGCTAGACCGGCCTTACCCCACGAGCAGTACTTC. Translated, it gives CSARPALPHEQYF.

This clonotype appeared many times. The J gene is TRBJ2-7, the V gene TRBV12-3 or TRBV12-4; 10 bases map to TRBD2. The V segment lost 4 bases and the J segment 0 bases; nucleotides outside the gene matches: 9. This CDR3 region has 17 residues. CDR3 bases: TGTGCCAGCAGTTCCTCGGCTGGACTAGCGGCCTCCTACGAGCAGTACTTC. Translation: CASSSSAGLAASYEQYF.

This clonotype was recorded many times. V is TRBV6-1 and J is TRBJ2-1; the D call may be TRBD1 or TRBD2 (7 bases each). V was trimmed by 6 bases and J by 5 bases, leaving 14 bases between them. This CDR3 comprises 14 residues. Germline V gene lookup returns CDR1 MNHNS and CDR2 SASEGT. CDR3 sequence (DNA): TGTGCCAGCAGCCAGGGGGGGGTTAACAATGAGCAGTTCTTC. Protein product: CASSQGGVNNEQFF.

The chain uses TRBV28 and TRBJ1-5, with 9 bases that match TRBD1. Germline V gene data show CDR1 as MDHEN and CDR2 as SYDVKM. The CDR3 sequence is 15 residues long. V lost 5 bases and J lost 2; bases outside the gene matches: 4. This CDR3 is CASSHGTGRNQPQHF. The DNA for the CDR3 is TGTGCCAGCAGTCACGGGACAGGGCGCAATCAGCCCCAGCATTTT.

This clonotype was recorded many times. The rearrangement joins TRBV6-1 to TRBJ2-7, with a weak D call TRBD2 (6 bases). The germline V gene has CDR1 MNHNS and CDR2 SASEGT. This CDR3 spans 14 amino acids. The germline V and J ends were trimmed by 6 bases and 7 bases, with 19 bases remaining between them. CDR3 coding DNA: TGTGCCAGCAGGACTCGGGGGTCTTCACCGGAGCAGTACTTC. Residues: CASRTRGSSPEQYF.

At least ten counts were recorded for this clonotype. CDR3 bases: TGTGCCAGCAGCTTAGCGGGAGGAGGGACCTACGAGCAGTACTTC. It is translated as CASSLAGGGTYEQYF. V is TRBV7-9 and J is TRBJ2-7; perhaps TRBD2 as D (6 bases). The V gene's germline CDR1 is SEHNR and CDR2 FQNEAQ (reference sequence). Deletions cut 0 bases from V and 2 bases from J, with 11 bases between. The CDR3 loop spans 15 amino acids.

This rearrangement joins TRBV12-3 or TRBV12-4 to TRBJ2-7; the D gene is possibly TRBD1 (6 bases). CDR3 length: 14 amino acids. The V and J ends lost 2 bases and 1 base respectively, with 9 bases between them. In DNA, the CDR3 is TGTGCCAGCAGTTTATACGGACAGTCCTACGAGCAGTACTTC. The encoded protein is CASSLYGQSYEQYF.

This chain connects TRBV30 to TRBJ1-1; 10 bases line up with TRBD1. CDR3 length equals 17 residues. Trimming at V came to 2 bases and at J to 0 bases, leaving 9 bases not matched to a gene. Germline V gene lookup returns CDR1 GTSNPN and CDR2 SVGIG (reference sequence). This CDR3 reads CAWSTDRGGILNTEAFF. As DNA, the CDR3 is TGTGCCTGGAGTACGGACAGGGGGGGAATCCTGAACACTGAAGCTTTCTTT.

This clonotype was recorded at least ten times. The chain recombines TRBV6-1 with TRBJ2-7; 8 nucleotides agree with TRBD1. V was pared by 10 bases and J by 4 bases, with 12 bases of the junction left unmatched. This CDR3 region has 14 residues. Germline V lookup: CDR1 MNHNS, CDR2 SASEGT. The CDR3 loop reads CAILNRGWTYEQYF. The CDR3, as DNA: TGTGCCATCCTAAACAGGGGGTGGACTTACGAGCAGTACTTC.

This clonotype occurred many times. The chain couples TRBV11-2 to TRBJ2-5; 10 nucleotides match TRBD1. The germline V gene encodes CDR1 SGHAT and CDR2 FQNNGV. The CDR3 loop spans 15 amino acids. V shed 4 bases, J shed 5 bases, and the junction held 7 bases outside the gene matches. The CDR3, as DNA: TGTGCCAGCAGCTCCGGGACAGGGGAGCGGGAGACCCAGTACTTC. It yields the protein CASSSGTGERETQYF. Using reference TRBV11-2 and TRBJ2-5 for the parts outside the CDR3, the full variable domain is EAGVAQSPRYKIIEKRQSVAFWCNPISGHATLYWYQQILGQGPKLLIQFQNNGVVDDSQLPKDRFSAERLKGVDSTLKIQPAKLEDSAVYLCASSSGTGERETQYFGPGTRLLVL.

This clonotype was counted ten times or more. The rearrangement uses TRBV5-6 and TRBJ1-5; D remains ambiguous. The CDR3 has 13 amino acids. V was pared by 3 bases and J by 5 bases, with 9 bases between. Germline CDR1 and CDR2: SGHDT and YYEEEE. This chain's CDR3 is CASSWGRDQPQHF. In DNA form, the CDR3 reads TGTGCCAGCAGCTGGGGTCGCGATCAGCCCCAGCATTTT.

This clonotype was recorded many times. V usage is TRBV2 and J usage is TRBJ2-3; 9 positions match TRBD2. This CDR3 contains 16 residues. CDR1 and CDR2 (germline): SNHLY, FYNNEI. Trimming removed 7 bases from V and 3 bases from J; junction bases left unmatched: 11. The CDR3, as DNA: TGTGCCAGCACCCAAGACGGGACTAGCAGTACAGATACGCAGTATTTT. Translating gives CASTQDGTSSTDTQYF.

A few counts support this clonotype. The chain couples TRBV4-1 to TRBJ2-2; TRBD2 matches 11 bases. The CDR3 totals 18 residues. V gave up 0 bases and J gave up 4 bases; unmatched junction bases: 7. The germline CDR1 and CDR2 sequences are MGHRA and YSYEKL. CDR3 loop: CASSQDVAGGPSTGELFF. Here the CDR3 DNA reads TGCGCCAGCAGCCAAGATGTAGCGGGAGGGCCTAGCACCGGGGAGCTGTTTTTT.

V and J are TRBV9 and TRBJ1-3, with D uncertain. The CDR3 spans 16 residues. V lost 1 base and J lost 0, with 11 bases in between. Germline CDR1 is SGDLS and CDR2 is YYNGEE. The DNA for the CDR3 is TGTGCCAGCAGCGTATCTCTCTCTTACTCTGGAAACACCATATATTTT. Residues: CASSVSLSYSGNTIYF.

The chain employs TRBV7-9 and TRBJ1-1, with D unresolved. The CDR3 is 13 residues long. Germline lookup yields CDR1 SEHNR and CDR2 FQNEAQ (reference sequence). Deletions cut 7 bases from V and 3 bases from J, with 12 bases between. The CDR3 DNA is TGTGCCAGCAAGGGTTTGCCGCACACTGAAGCTTTCTTT. Translated, it gives CASKGLPHTEAFF.